This TCR beta chain was sequenced in a study of Tregs in tolerant kidney transplant recipients. Whole-study results and caveats: Activated donor B cell expansion appeared to reveal the most relevant donor-specific TCRbeta repertoire. Some patients' samples used different primers over time, so nucleotide sequences weren't comparable.

Unstimulated Tregs (CD4+CD25+CD127-) and CD4+CD25- non-Tregs were sorted from PBMCs. A note on this clone: Its antigen is not known.

Sequencing was performed with immunoSEQ multiplex PCR; in TCRdb, only in-frame clones are kept and a portion is missing. This sample carries approximately 93,000 clones, roughly 93% of them seen once, and the ten largest clones take 0.46%. This sequence was found in a human donor who received a combined kidney and bone marrow transplant. This sample comprised CD4+ T cells from blood, obtained before the transplant.

In DNA, the CDR3 is TGTGCCAGCAGCCAAATGTTGTGGGGGGACCAAGAGACCCAGTACTTC. Translated: CASSQMLWGDQETQYF. The chain couples TRBV4-2 to TRBJ2-5; possible D gene TRBD2, 6 bases. Trimming took 2 bases from V and 0 from J, leaving 13 bases between them. The CDR3 totals 16 residues. Looked up from germline, CDR1 is LGHNA and CDR2 is YNFKEQ.